This entry lists 31 T cell receptor beta chains sequenced from one sample in a study of T cells in Graves' hyperthyroidism and ophthalmopathy. There were TCR beta CDR3 regions amplified from RNA transcripts. During a first-round RT-PCR of the TCR CDR3, the HTBI primer set was used. Using its own MiXCR run on the multiplex PCR reads, TCRdb lists one record per CDR3 protein. The sample has hundreds of thousands of distinct CDR3 sequences; around 15% are singletons. The material sequenced was blood. These receptors came from a man aged 45-60 years with Graves' ophthalmopathy.

V usage is TRBV15 and J usage is TRBJ2-1; D might be TRBD1 or TRBD2, each matching 5 bases. CDR1 is LNHNV, CDR2 YYDKDF, per germline (reference sequence). CDR3 length equals 13 residues. The V gene lost 3 bases and the J gene lost 10 bases, with 13 bases spanning the gap. The CDR3 region is CATSSGTLVEQFF. The CDR3 DNA reads TGTGCCACCAGCAGCGGGACGCTGGTAGAGCAGTTCTTC.

On this clonotype itself: This could be a read error, since a much larger clone is one nucleotide away. V is TRBV7-8 and J is TRBJ2-7; either TRBD1 or TRBD2 may supply D (7 bases each). Germline assignment: CDR1 SGHVS and CDR2 FQNEAQ. The length of the CDR3 is 17 residues. V lost 3 bases and J lost 0, with 18 bases in between. CDR3 DNA: TGTGCCAGCAGCTTCTGGGGGAGGGGGCTGATCTCCTACGAGCAGTACTTC. It translates to CASSFWGRGLISYEQYF.

This clonotype appeared many times. The J gene is TRBJ2-7, the V gene TRBV2, with D unclear. The V gene lost 4 bases and the J gene lost 0 bases, with 13 bases spanning the gap. This CDR3 is built from 15 residues. CDR1 is SNHLY, CDR2 FYNNEI, per germline. The CDR3 sequence: CASSGTAHSSYEQYF. Written as DNA, the CDR3 is TGTGCCAGCAGTGGGACCGCCCATTCCTCCTACGAGCAGTACTTC. The full variable domain, with the rest looked up from reference TRBV2 and TRBJ2-7, is EPEVTQTPSHQVTQMGQEVILRCVPISNHLYFYWYRQILGQKVEFLVSFYNNEISEKSEIFDDQFSVERPDGSNFTLKIRSTKLEDSAMYFCASSGTAHSSYEQYFGPGTRLTVT.

On this clonotype: A read error is possible here, since a much larger clone lies one base away. The chain carries TRBV7-8 and TRBJ2-1; 10 bases line up with TRBD2. The CDR3 is 16 amino acids. The germline gives CDR1 SGHVS, CDR2 FQNEAQ. The trim removed 3 bases at V and 9 bases at J, leaving 11 bases unmatched. DNA of the CDR3: TGTGCCAGCAGCTTGGCCAGCGGGAGGGCCCTCGGTGAGCAGTTCTTC. Residues: CASSLASGRALGEQFF.

This clonotype was seen at least ten times. The rearrangement uses TRBV30 and TRBJ1-5, with D hard to call. The CDR3 totals 14 residues. V lost 0 bases to trimming and J lost 8 bases, with 14 bases between them. CDR1 and CDR2 from the germline V gene are GTSNPN and SVGIG (reference sequence). For the CDR3, the DNA is TGTGCCTGGAGTGTGGCGAGCCTTAATAAGCCCCAGCATTTT. Translation gives CAWSVASLNKPQHF. The variable domain in full, with the rest retrieved from reference TRBV30 and TRBJ1-5, is SQTIHQWPATLVQPVGSPLSLECTVEGTSNPNLYWYRQAAGRGLQLLFYSVGIGQISSEVPQNLSASRPQDRQFILSSKKLLLSDSGFYLCAWSVASLNKPQHFGDGTRLSIL.

Many counts were recorded for this clonotype. At one of its ends the junction is not consistent with the germline gene, which may arise from a read error. The V call is TRBV5-6, the J call TRBJ2-1; 13 bases line up with TRBD2. The V gene's germline CDR1 is SGHDT and CDR2 YYEEEE. The length of the CDR3 is 15 residues. The chain's CDR3 is CASNLRTSGSFEQFF. In DNA form, the CDR3 reads TGTGCCAGCAACTTGAGGACTAGCGGGAGCTTTGAGCAGTTCTTC.

At least ten counts were recorded for this clonotype. The chain combines TRBV24-1 with TRBJ2-2, with no clear D. This CDR3 is built from 16 residues. Germline lookup yields CDR1 KGHDR and CDR2 SFDVKD. Between the trimmed V and J ends, which lost 2 bases and 6 bases, there was a span of 15 bases. CDR3 residues: CATSDSTPGPSGELFF. CDR3 DNA: TGTGCCACCAGTGATTCCACCCCGGGTCCTTCCGGGGAGCTGTTTTTT.

Many counts were recorded for this clonotype. This chain connects TRBV6-6 to TRBJ2-7; D not resolved. With 0 bases removed from V and 3 bases from J, the gap between germline ends came to 12 bases. The CDR3 has 15 amino acids. The germline V gene has CDR1 MNHNY and CDR2 SVGAGI (reference sequence). The CDR3: CASSYSILGSYEQYF. CDR3 sequence (DNA): TGTGCCAGCAGTTACTCGATCTTGGGAAGCTACGAGCAGTACTTC.

This clonotype was detected many times. The genes are TRBV7-9 and TRBJ1-1, with TRBD1 as a possible D gene (6 bases). Per germline, CDR1 SEHNR and CDR2 FQNEAQ (reference sequence). CDR3 length equals 15 residues. The V and J ends lost 3 bases and 4 bases respectively, with 15 bases between them. The CDR3 region has the DNA TGTGCCAGCAGCTTGGGTGTTGGCAGGGGCACTGAAGCTTTCTTT. Residues: CASSLGVGRGTEAFF.

In this sample, this clonotype turned up once. The genes are TRBV29-1 and TRBJ2-7; D remains ambiguous. This CDR3 is 13 amino acids long. Germline V lookup: CDR1 SQVTM, CDR2 ANQGSEA. The germline V and J ends were trimmed by 5 bases and 3 bases, with 14 bases remaining between them. The CDR3 sequence: CSVHGPGGYEQYF. CDR3 nucleotide sequence: TGCAGCGTTCACGGACCGGGCGGCTACGAGCAGTACTTC.

On this clonotype: With a much larger clone just one base away, this may be a read error. The rearrangement joins TRBV7-3 to TRBJ2-1; D is unresolved. The CDR3 is made up of 12 amino acids. CDR1 and CDR2 from the germline V gene are SGHTA and FQGTGA. CDR3 sequence reads: CASSSPGHERFF. Written as DNA, the CDR3 is TGTGCCAGCAGCTCTCCCGGGCATGAGCGGTTCTTC.

This clonotype was observed a few times. This sequence joins TRBV25-1 and TRBJ2-3; 12 bases agree with TRBD2. The CDR3 totals 17 residues. V dropped 4 bases and J dropped 2; count of bases not matched to a gene: 7. Germline-derived CDR1 and CDR2 are MGHDK and SYGVNS. CDR3 in DNA: TGTGCCAGCAGTGGACTAAGGACTAGCGGGAACACAGATACGCAGTATTTT. Translated: CASSGLRTSGNTDTQYF.

This clonotype is a singleton in its sample. V is TRBV5-4 and J is TRBJ2-7, with D possibly matching TRBD2 (6 bases). Trimming cost V 4 bases and J 2 bases, with 16 bases left between them. Germline V gene lookup returns CDR1 SGHNT and CDR2 YYREEE (reference sequence). The CDR3 loop spans 15 amino acids. CDR3 sequence: CASSPEGRTTYEQYF. CDR3 coding DNA: TGTGCCAGCAGCCCAGAGGGACGGACTACCTACGAGCAGTACTTC. The full variable domain, in which reference TRBV5-4 and TRBJ2-7 provide the parts outside the CDR3, is ETGVTQSPTHLIKTRGQQVTLRCSSQSGHNTVSWYQQALGQGPQFIFQYYREEENGRGNFPPRFSGLQFPNYSSELNVNALELDDSALYLCASSPEGRTTYEQYFGPGTRLTVT.

The chain is built from TRBV6-1 and TRBJ2-7; 7 nucleotides line up with TRBD1. Per germline, CDR1 MNHNS and CDR2 SASEGT. The J segment lost 0 bases and the V segment lost 0 bases, leaving 2 bases of the junction unmatched. CDR3 length equals 15 residues. In DNA, the CDR3 is TGTGCCAGCAGTGAAGCGGCAGGGGGCTCCTACGAGCAGTACTTC. The encoded protein is CASSEAAGGSYEQYF.

This clonotype has just one count. A single base separates this from a much larger clone, so it may be a read error. The chain couples TRBV6-9 to TRBJ2-7; 8 positions agree with TRBD2. This CDR3 is built from 14 residues. V lost 3 bases to trimming and J lost 0 bases; unmatched junction nucleotides: 1. The germline V gene encodes CDR1 MNHGY and CDR2 SVAAGI. CDR3 in DNA: TGTGCCAGCAGTTACGGGGGGGCCTCCTACGAGCAGTACTTC. Its protein product is CASSYGGASYEQYF.

The V gene is TRBV7-2, the J gene TRBJ2-3; 12 bases fit TRBD2. This CDR3 is 18 amino acids long. Germline loops: CDR1 SGHTA, CDR2 FQGNSA. V dropped 5 bases and J dropped 2; count of bases not matched to a gene: 11. This chain's CDR3 is CASSLSSLAGGNTDTQYF. The CDR3 DNA reads TGTGCCAGCAGCCTTTCGAGCCTAGCGGGAGGGAACACAGATACGCAGTATTTT.

This clonotype was observed many times. The chain has TRBV28 and TRBJ2-7; no clear D gene. Germline-derived CDR1 and CDR2 are MDHEN and SYDVKM. The CDR3 runs to 12 residues. Trimming pared 6 bases from V and 3 bases from J, leaving 9 bases between. The CDR3 protein is CASSSRGYEQYF. DNA for the CDR3: TGTGCCAGCAGCTCCAGAGGCTACGAGCAGTACTTC.

This clonotype was counted ten times or more. The rearrangement links TRBV6-5 to TRBJ2-7; the D call may be TRBD1 or TRBD2 (5 bases each). The CDR3 totals 16 residues. The ends were cut back, 1 base at V and 6 bases at J, with 19 bases in the middle. From germline, CDR1 is MNHEY and CDR2 SVGAGI. CDR3 DNA sequence: TGTGCCAGCAGTTACTGGGGCAGGAAGGCTGGGGGCGAGCAGTACTTC. Its protein product is CASSYWGRKAGGEQYF.

This clonotype was seen at least ten times. V and J are TRBV30 and TRBJ1-1; D is uncertain. The CDR3 contains 13 residues. The germline V and J ends were trimmed by 3 bases and 0 bases, with 8 bases remaining between them. Germline values: CDR1 GTSNPN, CDR2 SVGIG (reference sequence). The CDR3 sequence is CAWSGQMNTEAFF. CDR3 coding DNA: TGTGCCTGGAGCGGTCAGATGAACACTGAAGCTTTCTTT.

This rearrangement joins TRBV12-3 or TRBV12-4 to TRBJ2-7, with D possibly being TRBD2 (6 bases). The CDR3 sequence is 15 residues long. V lost 5 bases and J lost 1, with 15 bases in between. The CDR3 is CASSTASSGSYEQYF. The CDR3 nucleotides read TGTGCCAGCAGTACCGCTAGTAGCGGTTCCTACGAGCAGTACTTC.

The V call is TRBV9, the J call TRBJ2-2; the match to TRBD2 covers 9 bases. The J segment lost 2 bases and the V segment lost 2 bases, leaving 4 bases of the junction unmatched. CDR3 length: 16 amino acids. Germline V CDR1 and CDR2: SGDLS, YYNGEE. The CDR3 region has the DNA TGTGCCAGCAGCGTTAGACTAGCGGTTAACACCGGGGAGCTGTTTTTT. Its protein is CASSVRLAVNTGELFF.

This clonotype was detected many times. The chain is built from TRBV7-3 and TRBJ2-3; 8 nucleotides align to TRBD2. Unmatched junction bases numbered 6, after V lost 2 bases and J lost 5 bases. The CDR3 length is 15 residues. Germline V gene sequence: CDR1 SGHTA, CDR2 FQGTGA. CDR3 amino acids: CASSLFGLAGDTQYF. CDR3 bases: TGTGCCAGCAGCTTATTTGGTCTAGCGGGAGATACGCAGTATTTT.

This clonotype was detected many times. The chain carries TRBV28 and TRBJ1-4; D might be TRBD1 (5 bases). V lost 7 bases to trimming and J lost 8 bases, with 17 bases between them. The CDR3 spans 14 residues. Germline V gene sequence: CDR1 MDHEN, CDR2 SYDVKM. The CDR3 sequence is CASNSAARGEKLFF. CDR3 bases: TGTGCCAGCAATTCGGCAGCCCGGGGGGAAAAACTGTTTTTT. The full variable domain, rest sourced from reference TRBV28 and TRBJ1-4, is DVKVTQSSRYLVKRTGEKVFLECVQDMDHENMFWYRQDPGLGLRLIYFSYDVKMKEKGDIPEGYSVSREKKERFSLILESASTNQTSMYLCASNSAARGEKLFFGSGTQLSVL.

The chain combines TRBV27 with TRBJ1-1; possible D gene TRBD1, 6 bases. The CDR3 runs to 17 residues. V was shortened by 3 bases and J by 6 bases, with 23 bases between the two germline ends. Germline V gene lookup returns CDR1 MNHEY and CDR2 SMNVEV (reference sequence). The CDR3, as DNA: TGTGCCAGCAGTTTCTTAGGGGGGTCTACAGTCTCTTCTGAAGCTTTCTTT. Encoded protein: CASSFLGGSTVSSEAFF.

There are many counts of this clonotype. The chain carries TRBV28 and TRBJ2-7; maybe TRBD1 (6 bases). The V end was cut by 2 bases, the J end by 3 bases, with 11 bases between. This CDR3 has 14 amino acids. Germline values: CDR1 MDHEN, CDR2 SYDVKM. CDR3 region: CASSLRGLDYEQYF. The CDR3 nucleotides read TGTGCCAGCAGTTTAAGGGGGTTAGACTACGAGCAGTACTTC.

The chain uses TRBV20-1 and TRBJ2-7; 7 nucleotides agree with TRBD1. The CDR3 is made up of 16 amino acids. The germline V gene encodes CDR1 DFQATT and CDR2 SNEGSKA (reference sequence). V was pared by 2 bases and J by 0 bases, with 10 bases of the junction left unmatched. For the CDR3, the DNA is TGCAGTGCTAGAATACAGGACAGGAGGAGCTCCTACGAGCAGTACTTC. This codes for CSARIQDRRSSYEQYF.

This clonotype was recorded many times. This chain connects TRBV7-2 to TRBJ2-7; TRBD2 might be the D (6 bases). Per the germline V gene, CDR1 is SGHTA and CDR2 is FQGNSA. Trimming left V 5 bases short and J 4 bases short, with 18 bases between. The CDR3 is 15 residues long. The CDR3 DNA sequence: TGTGCCAGCAGCACGGACTATGACACTTTTTACGAGCAGTACTTC. This codes for CASSTDYDTFYEQYF.

This clonotype has only a few counts. V gene TRBV28 combines with J gene TRBJ2-1; no definite D call. CDR1 and CDR2 (germline): MDHEN, SYDVKM. This CDR3 spans 12 amino acids. The ends were cut back, 7 bases at V and 4 bases at J, with 8 bases in the middle. For the CDR3, the DNA is TGTGCCAGCATTGGACCGTACAATGAGCAGTTCTTC. Translation gives CASIGPYNEQFF.

This clonotype was seen a few times. The genes are TRBV9 and TRBJ1-2, with D unclear. CDR3 length equals 13 residues. Germline lookup yields CDR1 SGDLS and CDR2 YYNGEE. The V end lost 3 bases, the J end lost 8 bases, and 14 bases lay between the germline ends. CDR3: CASSEISTGGYTF. Here the CDR3 DNA reads TGTGCCAGCAGCGAGATTTCTACGGGAGGCTACACCTTC.

This chain uses TRBV2 with TRBJ2-5; 11 positions agree with TRBD2. This CDR3 region has 18 residues. Unmatched junction bases numbered 18, after V lost 8 bases and J lost 4 bases. Germline V gives CDR1 SNHLY, CDR2 FYNNEI. This CDR3 reads CASSGGQGLAEYLETQYF. For the CDR3, the DNA is TGTGCCAGCTCCGGGGGACAGGGACTAGCGGAATACTTAGAGACCCAGTACTTC.

This clonotype has a count of ten or more. This sequence joins TRBV12-3 or TRBV12-4 and TRBJ1-4; 9 nucleotides agree with TRBD1. This CDR3 contains 15 residues. V shed 6 bases, J shed 8 bases, and the junction held 10 bases outside the gene matches. CDR3 region: CASSPRQGGDEKLFF. CDR3 in DNA: TGTGCCAGCAGCCCACGACAGGGGGGAGACGAAAAACTGTTTTTT.